This entry is about one T cell receptor beta chain. These data belong to a study of blood T cell repertoires in COVID-19. Study summary: Collection of acute and convalescent COVID-19 samples took place in the United States, Italy and Spain. T cells, B-cell-depleted T cells, or PBMCs supplied cDNA or gDNA.

V lost 5 bases and J lost 7; bases outside the gene matches: 3. In germline, CDR1 is MNHEY, CDR2 SVGEGT. This CDR3 spans 13 amino acids. In the authors' methods: Estimates of nucleated cell counts were drawn from the amplification of reference gene primers. Clones were sequenced by immunoSEQ multiplex PCR, and TCRdb holds only the in-frame ones, with some missing. That table supplies the V and J calls and clone size; D and trimming were determined from the DNA. Of about 240,000 clones detected, about nine tenths appear once; the ten largest clones hold 5.5% to 6.5%. V gene TRBV6-2 or TRBV6-3 combines with J gene TRBJ2-1, with TRBD1 identical over 9 bases. This clonotype originated in a man aged 55 to 70 with acute or convalescent COVID-19. Sequencing used peripheral blood. CDR3 sequence reads: CASSPDRGNEQFF. For the CDR3, the DNA is TGTGCCAGCAGTCCCGACAGGGGGAATGAGCAGTTCTTC.